Listed here are 5 T cell receptor beta chains from one sample, sequenced in a study of graft-versus-host responses after intestinal transplantation. TCRdb's table, derived via immunoSEQ multiplex PCR, lists solely in-frame clones and lacks some. Of tens of thousands of clones listed, approximately 95% are singletons. The sample here was PBMCs, taken 750 to 850 days after a first intestinal transplant, on the day of a second. The receptors were gathered from a human patient who received an intestinal transplant, so some T cells may come from the graft donor.

V usage is TRBV7-9 and J usage is TRBJ1-2; tentatively, D is TRBD1 (6 bases). The germline V gene encodes CDR1 SEHNR and CDR2 FQNEAQ (reference sequence). The CDR3 contains 12 residues. V dropped 5 bases and J dropped 8 bases, with 12 bases sitting between them. The CDR3 spells CASSLNRVGYTF. The CDR3, as DNA: TGTGCCAGCAGCCTGAACAGGGTGGGCTACACCTTC.

The chain couples TRBV9 to TRBJ2-3; D not certain. The CDR3 is 15 amino acids. Germline V gene sequence: CDR1 SGDLS, CDR2 YYNGEE. V lost 0 bases and J lost 2, with 10 bases in between. The CDR3 DNA reads as TGTGCCAGCAGCGTAGAGTTCCTCCCCACAGATACGCAGTATTTT. Amino acids: CASSVEFLPTDTQYF.

V is TRBV15 and J is TRBJ1-3; D might be TRBD1 (5 bases). Trimming pared 10 bases from V and 8 bases from J, leaving 21 bases between. The CDR3 sequence is 14 residues long. Germline V gene data show CDR1 as LNHNV and CDR2 as YYDKDF (reference sequence). The CDR3 here is CAIMDPGPEDTIYF. The CDR3 bases are TGTGCCATAATGGACCCGGGACCAGAAGACACCATATATTTT.

This chain links TRBV29-1 with TRBJ2-7; no clear D gene. This CDR3 spans 12 amino acids. V dropped 4 bases and J dropped 0 bases, with 7 bases sitting between them. From germline, CDR1 is SQVTM and CDR2 ANQGSEA. The CDR3 loop reads CSVVGSSYEQYF. CDR3 nucleotides: TGCAGCGTTGTGGGCTCCTCCTACGAGCAGTACTTC.

The CDR3 is CASSLGGGYEQYF. Written as DNA, the CDR3 is TGTGCCAGCAGCTTAGGGGGCGGTTACGAGCAGTACTTC. The chain carries TRBV11-3 and TRBJ2-7; D is possibly TRBD1 (5 bases). Germline V lookup: CDR1 SGHNT, CDR2 YENEEA. This CDR3 is 13 amino acids long. Deletions cut 1 base from V and 4 bases from J, with 8 bases between.